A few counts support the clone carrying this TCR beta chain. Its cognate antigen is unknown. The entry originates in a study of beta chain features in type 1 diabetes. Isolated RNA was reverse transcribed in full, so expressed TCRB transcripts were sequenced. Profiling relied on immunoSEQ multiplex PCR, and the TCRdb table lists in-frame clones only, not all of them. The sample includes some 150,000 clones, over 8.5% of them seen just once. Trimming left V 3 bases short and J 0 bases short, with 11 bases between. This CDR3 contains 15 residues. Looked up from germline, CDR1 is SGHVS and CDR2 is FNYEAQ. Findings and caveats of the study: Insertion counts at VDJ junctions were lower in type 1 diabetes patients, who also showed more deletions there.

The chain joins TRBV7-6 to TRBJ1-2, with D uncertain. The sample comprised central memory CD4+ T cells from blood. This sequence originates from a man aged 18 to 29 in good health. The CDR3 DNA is TGTGCCAGCAGCTTTACAACAGCATCTAACTATGGCTACACCTTC. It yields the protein CASSFTTASNYGYTF.